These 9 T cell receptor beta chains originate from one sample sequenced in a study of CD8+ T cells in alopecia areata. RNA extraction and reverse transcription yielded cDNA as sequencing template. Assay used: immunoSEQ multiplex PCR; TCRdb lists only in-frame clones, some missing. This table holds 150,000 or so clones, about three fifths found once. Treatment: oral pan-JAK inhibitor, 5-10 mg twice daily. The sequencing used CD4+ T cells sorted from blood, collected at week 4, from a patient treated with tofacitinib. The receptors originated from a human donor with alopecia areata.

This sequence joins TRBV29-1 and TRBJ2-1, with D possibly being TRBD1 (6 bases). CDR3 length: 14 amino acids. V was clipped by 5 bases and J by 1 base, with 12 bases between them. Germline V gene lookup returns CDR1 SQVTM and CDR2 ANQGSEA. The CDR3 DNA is TGCAGCGTTATTGACAGGAGTTCCTACAATGAGCAGTTCTTC. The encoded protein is CSVIDRSSYNEQFF.

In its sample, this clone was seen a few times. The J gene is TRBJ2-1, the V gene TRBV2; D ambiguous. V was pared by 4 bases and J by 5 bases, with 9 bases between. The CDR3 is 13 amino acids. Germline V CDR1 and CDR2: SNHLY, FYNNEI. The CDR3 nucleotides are TGTGCCAGCAGTGCACTAACCCACAATGAGCAGTTCTTC. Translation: CASSALTHNEQFF.

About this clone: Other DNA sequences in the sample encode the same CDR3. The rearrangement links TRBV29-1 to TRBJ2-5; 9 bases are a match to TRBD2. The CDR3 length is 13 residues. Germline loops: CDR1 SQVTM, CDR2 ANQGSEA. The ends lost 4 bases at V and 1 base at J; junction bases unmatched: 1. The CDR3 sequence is CSVGRGGQETQYF. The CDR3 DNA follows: TGCAGCGTTGGGCGGGGGGGCCAAGAGACCCAGTACTTC.

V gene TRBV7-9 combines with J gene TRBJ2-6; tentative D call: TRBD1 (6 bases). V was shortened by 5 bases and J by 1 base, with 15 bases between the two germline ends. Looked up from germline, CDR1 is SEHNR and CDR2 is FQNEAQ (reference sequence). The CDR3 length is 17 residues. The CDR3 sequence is CASSLFPRGSGANVLTF. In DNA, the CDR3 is TGTGCCAGCAGCCTCTTTCCCAGGGGATCTGGGGCCAACGTCCTGACTTTC. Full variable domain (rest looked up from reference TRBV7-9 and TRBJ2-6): DTGVSQNPRHKITKRGQNVTFRCDPISEHNRLYWYRQTLGQGPEFLTYFQNEAQLEKSRLLSDRFSAERPKGSFSTLEIQRTEQGDSAMYLCASSLFPRGSGANVLTFGAGSRLTVL.

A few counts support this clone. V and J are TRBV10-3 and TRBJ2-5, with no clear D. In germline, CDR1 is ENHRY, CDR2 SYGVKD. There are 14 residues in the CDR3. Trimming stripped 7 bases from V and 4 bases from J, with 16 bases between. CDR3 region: CAITAAPWGETQYF. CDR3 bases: TGTGCCATCACGGCTGCTCCTTGGGGAGAGACCCAGTACTTC.

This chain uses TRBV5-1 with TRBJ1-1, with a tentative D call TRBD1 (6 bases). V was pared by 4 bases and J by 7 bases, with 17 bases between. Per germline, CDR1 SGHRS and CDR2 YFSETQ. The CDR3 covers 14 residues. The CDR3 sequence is CASSQGLGGGEAFF. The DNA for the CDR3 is TGCGCCAGCAGCCAGGGACTAGGAGGGGGTGAAGCTTTCTTT.

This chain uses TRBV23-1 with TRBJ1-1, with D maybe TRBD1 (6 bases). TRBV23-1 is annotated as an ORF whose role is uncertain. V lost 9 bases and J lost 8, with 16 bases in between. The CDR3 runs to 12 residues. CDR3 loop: CARLRGAIEAFF. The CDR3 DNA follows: TGCGCCAGACTCAGGGGAGCTATCGAAGCTTTCTTT.

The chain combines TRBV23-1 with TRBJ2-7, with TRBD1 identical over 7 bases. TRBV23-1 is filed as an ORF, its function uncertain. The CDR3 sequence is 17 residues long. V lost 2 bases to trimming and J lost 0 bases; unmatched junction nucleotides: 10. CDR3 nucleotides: TGCGCCAGCAGTCAACTGCTACCCAGGGACAGCTCCTACGAGCAGTACTTC. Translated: CASSQLLPRDSSYEQYF.

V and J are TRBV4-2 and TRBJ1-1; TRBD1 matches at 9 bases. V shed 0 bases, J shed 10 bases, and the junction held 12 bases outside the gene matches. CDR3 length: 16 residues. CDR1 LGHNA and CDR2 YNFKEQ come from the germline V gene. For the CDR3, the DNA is TGTGCCAGCAGCCAAGATCAAACCGAGGGACAGGGTGGAGCTTTCTTT. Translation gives CASSQDQTEGQGGAFF.